The next 22 T cell receptor beta chains were all read from a single sample in a study of shared clonotypes between healthy human individuals. Naive CD8 cells, CD45RO-negative and positively selected for CCR7, excluded terminally differentiated effector memory CD45RA+ cells. Measured with immunoSEQ multiplex PCR; TCRdb has only the in-frame clones, and not every one. The data contain about 2.2 million clones, about 94% of them seen just once; the ten biggest clones take up roughly 1.7%. The sample was naive CD8+ T cells from PBMCs. These receptors were taken from a man aged 18 to 35 in good health. Some clones in this sample may be carry-over from other donors' samples.

The rearrangement links TRBV7-2 to TRBJ2-6, with D perhaps being TRBD1 or TRBD2 (5 bases each). Germline V gene sequence: CDR1 SGHTA, CDR2 FQGNSA. Trimming stripped 3 bases from V and 12 bases from J, with 9 bases between. The CDR3 consists of 12 residues. The CDR3 is CASSFSGTVLTF. Here the CDR3 DNA reads TGTGCCAGCAGCTTCTCCGGGACCGTCCTGACTTTC.

The CDR3 DNA sequence: TGTGCCAGTAGTATAGGGCAGGGGGCGTCTGGCTACACCTTC. Translated, it gives CASSIGQGASGYTF. The chain carries TRBV19 and TRBJ1-2; 8 bases are a match to TRBD1. Germline V CDR1 and CDR2: LNHDA, SQIVND (reference sequence). The CDR3 loop spans 14 amino acids. With 1 base clipped from V and 7 bases from J, the junction kept 5 bases outside the gene matches.

The chain recombines TRBV27 with TRBJ1-5; TRBD1 matches 9 bases. V lost 0 bases, J lost 7 bases, and 4 bases stayed unmatched. In germline, CDR1 is MNHEY, CDR2 SMNVEV (reference sequence). This CDR3 region has 15 residues. This chain's CDR3 is CASSLSGTGWQPQHF. CDR3 nucleotides: TGTGCCAGCAGTTTATCAGGGACAGGGTGGCAGCCCCAGCATTTT.

The chain is built from TRBV19 and TRBJ1-1; possible D gene TRBD1, 6 bases. Germline values: CDR1 LNHDA, CDR2 SQIVND (reference sequence). V was shortened by 3 bases and J by 7 bases, with 15 bases between the two germline ends. The CDR3 totals 14 residues. The CDR3: CASSIVPGAHEAFF. The CDR3 DNA follows: TGTGCCAGTAGTATTGTCCCAGGGGCACATGAAGCTTTCTTT. Full variable domain (remainder filled in from reference TRBV19 and TRBJ1-1): DGGITQSPKYLFRKEGQNVTLSCEQNLNHDAMYWYRQDPGQGLRLIYYSQIVNDFQKGDIAEGYSVSREKKESFPLTVTSAQKNPTAFYLCASSIVPGAHEAFFGQGTRLTVV.

The genes are TRBV30 and TRBJ2-7, with TRBD2 identical over 12 bases. This CDR3 contains 14 residues. J lost 2 bases, V lost 4 bases, and 3 bases had no gene match. CDR1 is GTSNPN, CDR2 SVGIG, per germline (reference sequence). The CDR3 DNA reads as TGTGCCTGGAATGGACTAGCGGGGCCCTACGAGCAGTACTTC. This encodes CAWNGLAGPYEQYF.

This chain connects TRBV7-9 to TRBJ2-5, with D perhaps matching TRBD2 (6 bases). CDR1 SEHNR and CDR2 FQNEAQ come from the germline V gene (reference sequence). The V gene lost 1 base and the J gene lost 8 bases, with 14 bases spanning the gap. This CDR3 has 14 residues. Here the CDR3 reads CASSLGQGGGTQYF. CDR3 DNA sequence: TGTGCCAGCAGCTTAGGCCAGGGAGGTGGCACCCAGTACTTC.

The V gene is TRBV5-6, the J gene TRBJ1-2, with D maybe TRBD1 (6 bases). Germline values: CDR1 SGHDT, CDR2 YYEEEE. The CDR3 is 13 residues long. Deletions cut 6 bases from V and 4 bases from J, with 13 bases between. The CDR3 nucleotides read TGTGCCAGCATCTCACAGGGTAGCTATGGCTACACCTTC. Its protein is CASISQGSYGYTF. Combining the CDR3 with reference TRBV5-6 and TRBJ1-2 gives the whole variable domain DAGVTQSPTHLIKTRGQQVTLRCSPKSGHDTVSWYQQALGQGPQFIFQYYEEEERQRGNFPDRFSGHQFPNYSSELNVNALLLGDSALYLCASISQGSYGYTFGSGTRLTVV.

This chain links TRBV25-1 with TRBJ1-2, with TRBD1 as a possible D gene (6 bases). This CDR3 is 14 amino acids long. Germline V gene data show CDR1 as MGHDK and CDR2 as SYGVNS. V was shortened by 5 bases and J by 3 bases, with 13 bases between the two germline ends. CDR3 sequence: CASSPRGTYYGYTF. CDR3 DNA: TGTGCCAGCAGTCCCCGTGGGACATACTATGGCTACACCTTC.

This clone has a single count. The J gene is TRBJ2-3, the V gene TRBV10-3; D might be TRBD1 (6 bases). The germline V gene has CDR1 ENHRY and CDR2 SYGVKD. The CDR3 consists of 13 residues. Trimming took off 10 bases at V and 7 bases at J, with 18 bases between the two ends. The CDR3 bases are TGTGCCACCGAAGGGGACATCCAGAATACGCAGTATTTT. This gives the protein CATEGDIQNTQYF.

This clone has just one count. J is TRBJ2-3 and V is TRBV7-6; D not certain. With 1 base removed from V and 0 bases from J, the gap between germline ends came to 8 bases. CDR3 length: 15 residues. Germline V CDR1 and CDR2: SGHVS, FNYEAQ. The CDR3 nucleotides are TGTGCCAGCAGCTTAGTTGCAGGTAGCACAGATACGCAGTATTTT. This translates into CASSLVAGSTDTQYF.

This chain connects TRBV27 to TRBJ1-1; D gene uncertain. Trimming took off 5 bases at V and 5 bases at J, with 12 bases between the two ends. The germline V gene has CDR1 MNHEY and CDR2 SMNVEV (reference sequence). The CDR3 has 13 amino acids. The CDR3 region is CASSPIPGTEAFF. Here the CDR3 DNA reads TGTGCCAGCAGTCCAATACCGGGGACTGAAGCTTTCTTT.

The genes are TRBV7-9 and TRBJ1-1; no firm D call. CDR3 length equals 13 residues. Germline V CDR1 and CDR2: SEHNR, FQNEAQ (reference sequence). Trimming left V 4 bases short and J 1 base short, with 7 bases between. This chain's CDR3 is CASSSVPNTEAFF. CDR3 coding DNA: TGTGCCAGCAGCTCCGTCCCGAACACTGAAGCTTTCTTT.

As regards this clone: The sample has other DNA sequences that encode this CDR3 too. This chain links TRBV5-4 with TRBJ1-1; no firm D call. V was pared by 0 bases and J by 1 base, with 4 bases between. This CDR3 contains 13 residues. CDR1 is SGHNT and CDR2 is YYREEE in the germline V gene (reference sequence). The CDR3 DNA reads TGTGCCAGCAGCTTGGAGGGGAACACTGAAGCTTTCTTT. It specifies CASSLEGNTEAFF.

The gene calls are TRBV9 and TRBJ1-5; possibly TRBD1 for D (5 bases). The CDR3 is made up of 14 amino acids. The V gene lost 3 bases and the J gene lost 4 bases, with 11 bases spanning the gap. The germline gives CDR1 SGDLS, CDR2 YYNGEE. The CDR3 bases are TGTGCCAGCAGCGGAGACAGTTGGAATCAGCCCCAGCATTTT. As protein: CASSGDSWNQPQHF.

The chain employs TRBV29-1 and TRBJ2-1; 13 nucleotides align to TRBD2. V lost 6 bases, J lost 7 bases, and 12 bases stayed unmatched. The CDR3 length is 16 residues. Germline CDR1 reads SQVTM; CDR2 reads ANQGSEA. In nucleotides, the CDR3 is TGCAGCGTCGCTTCCGGAACTAGCGGGAGGGGGAATGAGCAGTTCTTC. This sequence encodes CSVASGTSGRGNEQFF.

The genes are TRBV7-8 and TRBJ2-1, with TRBD2 identical over 9 bases. The CDR3 loop spans 16 amino acids. After removal of 4 bases from V and 3 bases from J, the junction contained 7 bases not matched to a gene. Looked up from germline, CDR1 is SGHVS and CDR2 is FQNEAQ. The CDR3 DNA reads TGTGCCAGCAGCTCGTGGGAGACTAGCGGCTACAATGAGCAGTTCTTC. It specifies CASSSWETSGYNEQFF.

In DNA, the CDR3 is TGTGCCAGCCGCACCGACAGGGAGGGCGAGCAGTACTTC. As protein: CASRTDREGEQYF. This chain uses TRBV27 with TRBJ2-7; perhaps D is TRBD1 or TRBD2 (7 bases each). The V end lost 8 bases, the J end lost 6 bases, and 17 bases lay between the germline ends. This CDR3 region has 13 residues. Germline V gene lookup returns CDR1 MNHEY and CDR2 SMNVEV (reference sequence).

In its sample, this clone was seen once. The genes are TRBV9 and TRBJ2-7, with D possibly being TRBD2 (5 bases). Germline values: CDR1 SGDLS, CDR2 YYNGEE. Trimming cost V 4 bases and J 1 base, with 9 bases left between them. CDR3 size: 13 residues. The CDR3 region has the DNA TGTGCCAGCAGCCCTAGCAATTCCTACGAGCAGTACTTC. Protein: CASSPSNSYEQYF. The full variable domain, in which reference TRBV9 and TRBJ2-7 provide the parts outside the CDR3, is DSGVTQTPKHLITATGQRVTLRCSPRSGDLSVYWYQQSLDQGLQFLIQYYNGEERAKGNILERFSAQQFPDLHSELNLSSLELGDSALYFCASSPSNSYEQYFGPGTRLTVT.

The chain employs TRBV2 and TRBJ1-1; TRBD1 matches at 10 bases. This CDR3 spans 14 amino acids. V shed 3 bases and J 10 bases; nucleotides not matched to a gene: 8. Germline lookup yields CDR1 SNHLY and CDR2 FYNNEI. CDR3 residues: CASSDPRDRGAAFF. The CDR3 region has the DNA TGTGCCAGCAGTGACCCCCGGGACAGGGGCGCAGCTTTCTTT.

Comments on this clone: The same CDR3 arises from other DNA sequences in this sample as well. The V and J genes are TRBV28 and TRBJ2-7; 10 bases fit TRBD1. Germline trimming cut 4 bases from V and 6 bases from J; bases unmatched to any gene: 6. The CDR3 covers 14 residues. Germline-derived CDR1 and CDR2 are MDHEN and SYDVKM. The CDR3, as DNA: TGTGCCAGCAGTTCTGGGACAGGGGAGGGCGAGCAGTACTTC. It translates to CASSSGTGEGEQYF.

The chain uses TRBV6-5 and TRBJ2-7; 7 bases agree with TRBD1. Germline values: CDR1 MNHEY, CDR2 SVGAGI. V lost 6 bases and J lost 5; bases outside the gene matches: 4. This CDR3 comprises 12 residues. The CDR3 spells CASSSTGDEQYF. The CDR3 DNA reads TGTGCCAGCAGCAGCACAGGGGACGAGCAGTACTTC.

V is TRBV10-3 and J is TRBJ1-1; 7 nucleotides line up with TRBD1. Germline loops: CDR1 ENHRY, CDR2 SYGVKD. The CDR3 is 15 amino acids. V was pared by 1 base and J by 3 bases, with 5 bases of the junction left unmatched. This CDR3 reads CAISELQGFDTEAFF. DNA for the CDR3: TGTGCCATCAGTGAGTTACAGGGGTTTGACACTGAAGCTTTCTTT.